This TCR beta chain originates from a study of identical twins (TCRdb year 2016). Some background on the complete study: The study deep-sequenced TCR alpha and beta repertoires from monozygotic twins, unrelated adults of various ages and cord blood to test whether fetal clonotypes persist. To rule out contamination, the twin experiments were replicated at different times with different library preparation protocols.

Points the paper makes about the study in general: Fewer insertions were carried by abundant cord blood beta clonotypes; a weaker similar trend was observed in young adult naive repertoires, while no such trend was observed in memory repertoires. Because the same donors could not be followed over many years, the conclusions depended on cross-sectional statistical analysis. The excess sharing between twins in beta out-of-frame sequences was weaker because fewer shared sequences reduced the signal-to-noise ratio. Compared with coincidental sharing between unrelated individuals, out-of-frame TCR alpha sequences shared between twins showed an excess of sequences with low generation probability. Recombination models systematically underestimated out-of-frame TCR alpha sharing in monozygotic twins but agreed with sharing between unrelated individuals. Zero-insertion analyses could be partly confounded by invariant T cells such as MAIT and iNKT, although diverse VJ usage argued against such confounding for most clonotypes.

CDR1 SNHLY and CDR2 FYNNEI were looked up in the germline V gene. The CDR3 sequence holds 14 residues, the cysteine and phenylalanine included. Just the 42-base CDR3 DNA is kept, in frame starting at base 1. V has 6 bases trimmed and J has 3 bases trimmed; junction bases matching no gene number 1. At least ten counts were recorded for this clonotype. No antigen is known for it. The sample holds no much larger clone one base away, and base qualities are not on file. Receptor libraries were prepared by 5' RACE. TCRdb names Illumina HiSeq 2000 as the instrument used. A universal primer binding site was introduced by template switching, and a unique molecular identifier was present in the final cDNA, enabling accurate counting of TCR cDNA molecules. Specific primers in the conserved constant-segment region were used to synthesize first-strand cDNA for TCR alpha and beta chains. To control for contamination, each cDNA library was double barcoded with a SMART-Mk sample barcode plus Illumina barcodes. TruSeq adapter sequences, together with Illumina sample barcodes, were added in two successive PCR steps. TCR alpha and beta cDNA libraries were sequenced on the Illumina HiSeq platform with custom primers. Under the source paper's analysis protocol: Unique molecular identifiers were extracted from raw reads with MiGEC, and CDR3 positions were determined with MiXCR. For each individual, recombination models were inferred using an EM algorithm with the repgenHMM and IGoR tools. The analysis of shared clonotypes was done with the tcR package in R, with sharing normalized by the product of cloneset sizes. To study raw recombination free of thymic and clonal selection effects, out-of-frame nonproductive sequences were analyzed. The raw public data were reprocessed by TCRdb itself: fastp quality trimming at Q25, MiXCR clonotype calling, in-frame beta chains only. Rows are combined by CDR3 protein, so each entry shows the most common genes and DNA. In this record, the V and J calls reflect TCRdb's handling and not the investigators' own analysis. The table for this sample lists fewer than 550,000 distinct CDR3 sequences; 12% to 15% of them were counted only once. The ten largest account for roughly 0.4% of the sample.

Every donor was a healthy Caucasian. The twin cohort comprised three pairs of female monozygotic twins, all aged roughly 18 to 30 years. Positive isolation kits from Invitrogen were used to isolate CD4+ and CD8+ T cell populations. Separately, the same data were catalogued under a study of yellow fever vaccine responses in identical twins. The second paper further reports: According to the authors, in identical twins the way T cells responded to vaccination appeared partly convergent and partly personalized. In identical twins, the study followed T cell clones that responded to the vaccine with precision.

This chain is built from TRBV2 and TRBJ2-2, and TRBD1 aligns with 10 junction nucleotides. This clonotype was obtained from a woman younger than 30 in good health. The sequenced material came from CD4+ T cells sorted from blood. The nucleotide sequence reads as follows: TGTGCCAGCAGAGGACAGGGGGACACCGGGGAGCTGTTTTTT. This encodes CASRGQGDTGELFF.